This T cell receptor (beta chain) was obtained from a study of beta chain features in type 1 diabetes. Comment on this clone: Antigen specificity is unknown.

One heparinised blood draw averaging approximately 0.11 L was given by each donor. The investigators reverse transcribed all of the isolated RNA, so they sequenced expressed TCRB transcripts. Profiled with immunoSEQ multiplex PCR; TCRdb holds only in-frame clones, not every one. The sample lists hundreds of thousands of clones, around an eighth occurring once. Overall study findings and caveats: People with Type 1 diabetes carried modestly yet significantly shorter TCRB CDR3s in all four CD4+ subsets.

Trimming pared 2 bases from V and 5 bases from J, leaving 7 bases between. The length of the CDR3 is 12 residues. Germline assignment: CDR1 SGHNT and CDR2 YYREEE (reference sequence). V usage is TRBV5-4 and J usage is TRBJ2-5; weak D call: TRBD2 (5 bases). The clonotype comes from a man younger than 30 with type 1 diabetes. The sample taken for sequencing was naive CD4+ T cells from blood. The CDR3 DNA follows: TGTGCCAGCAGCTTCCCGGGGGAGACCCAGTACTTC. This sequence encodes CASSFPGETQYF.